This is a list of T cell receptor beta chains from one sample in a study of blood T cells in healthy people across ages. TCRdb recomputed calls from the 5' RACE reads with MiXCR, one row per CDR3 protein. Among roughly 1,300,000 distinct CDR3 sequences, almost 60% were seen once, and the ten largest hold roughly 7%. Sequencing used blood. The receptors were sampled from a man in his late teens or twenties in good health. Both conserved end residues are part of each CDR3. A D gene is named only where the DNA matches it firmly. Clone size, where shown, is once, few, many, or a class for clones that have expanded.

TGCGCCAGCAGCCAAGATATGGTCGGAGGCGGTTTGCGGGAGCAGTTCTTC | CASSQDMVGGGLREQFF | TRBV4-1 | . | . | TRBJ2-1 | 17
TGCGCCAGCAGCCAAGAGTCCCCCCAGGGAAGCGGCTTCTGGGAGCAGTACTTC | CASSQESPQGSGFWEQYF | TRBV4-1 | . | . | TRBJ2-7 | 18
TGTGCCAGCAGTGAGGCGGGACAGGTCAGCTCCTACAATGAGCAGTTCTTC | CASSEAGQVSSYNEQFF | TRBV2 | . | TRBD1 | TRBJ2-1 | 17
TGTGCCAGCAGCTTGTTTGTTGGACAGGGGGACGGCTACACCTTC | CASSLFVGQGDGYTF | TRBV5-5 | . | TRBD1 | TRBJ1-2 | 15
TGCAGCGTTGAAGAGGTTCCGGGGGCTTGTCAGCCCCAGCATTTT | CSVEEVPGACQPQHF | TRBV29-1 | few | . | TRBJ1-5 | 15
TGCAGCGCTCATGACATACCGAACACTGAAGCTTTCTTT | CSAHDIPNTEAFF | TRBV29-1 | . | . | TRBJ1-1 | 13
TGCAGCATTTCCAGGGTTCGGACCGGGGAGCTGTTTTTT | CSISRVRTGELFF | TRBV20-1 | few | . | TRBJ2-2 | 13
TGCAGCGTTACCTGGACAGCGAACACCGGGGAGCTGTTTTTT | CSVTWTANTGELFF | TRBV29-1 | . | . | TRBJ2-2 | 14
TGTGCCAGCTCACTCGGGGGCGAGCACGGGGGCGGCTACACCTTC | CASSLGGEHGGGYTF | TRBV6-6 | . | . | TRBJ1-2 | 15
TGTGCCAGCAGTGACACCTTTGACCTTATTCCCCTTTACGTGCCCTACGAGCAGTACTTC | CASSDTFDLIPLYVPYEQYF | TRBV6-4 | few | . | TRBJ2-7 | 20
TGTGCCAGCAGAATCACTAGCGGGAGCTACGAGCAGTACTTC | CASRITSGSYEQYF | TRBV12-3/TRBV12-4 | . | TRBD2 | TRBJ2-7 | 14
TGTGCCAGCAGTTTCAGGCCTGACAAGGGTTTGACTGAAGCTTTCTTT | CASSFRPDKGLTEAFF | TRBV28 | few | . | TRBJ1-1 | 16
TGTGCCAGCAGCTCTTTAATGAACAATGAGCAGTTCTTC | CASSSLMNNEQFF | TRBV11-3 | . | . | TRBJ2-1 | 13
TGCGCCAGCAGCTTGGACGTTAACTCCTACGAGCAGTACTTC | CASSLDVNSYEQYF | TRBV5-1 | . | . | TRBJ2-7 | 14
TGCAGCGTTGGTCATACTAATGAAGAACTGTTTTTT | CSVGHTNEELFF | TRBV29-1 | . | . | TRBJ1-4 | 12
TGTGCCAGCAGTGGATGGACTAGCGGGGGGATCACCTACGAGCAGTACTTC | CASSGWTSGGITYEQYF | TRBV6-2/TRBV6-3 | . | TRBD2 | TRBJ2-7 | 17
TGTGCCAGCAGTTCGGGTCGAAATCAAGAGACCCAGTACTTC | CASSSGRNQETQYF | TRBV3-1 | few | . | TRBJ2-5 | 14
TGTGCCAGCAGTGAACCGGGTCCGTTGGGGGTTTCCTACAATGAGCAGTTCTTC | CASSEPGPLGVSYNEQFF | TRBV2 | . | . | TRBJ2-1 | 18
TGTGCCAGCACCCATCAAGGGACAGGCAAAAGATACGAGCAGTACTTC | CASTHQGTGKRYEQYF | TRBV11-2 | . | TRBD1 | TRBJ2-7 | 16
TGCAGCGTTGAAGATCAGGGGACTGGCAATGAGCAGTTCTTC | CSVEDQGTGNEQFF | TRBV29-1 | . | . | TRBJ2-1 | 14
TGTGCCAGCAGCCCGCGGACTACACTTATAAAGAACACCGGGGAGCTGTTTTTT | CASSPRTTLIKNTGELFF | TRBV9 | . | . | TRBJ2-2 | 18
TGTGCCAGCAGCCAAACCCGGGACAGGTCCACAGATACGCAGTATTTT | CASSQTRDRSTDTQYF | TRBV4-2 | few | TRBD1 | TRBJ2-3 | 16
TGTGCCAGCAGTTTCACCCGAAGGGTTGTGGACGAGCAGTACTTC | CASSFTRRVVDEQYF | TRBV28 | few | . | TRBJ2-7 | 15
TGTGCCAGCGTTCTCGAGAGGGGTAGGCAGCCCCAGCATTTT | CASVLERGRQPQHF | TRBV2 | . | . | TRBJ1-5 | 14
TGTGCCAGCAGCGTAGAAGGACAGCTTACGCACAATGAGCAGTTCTTC | CASSVEGQLTHNEQFF | TRBV7-9 | . | . | TRBJ2-1 | 16
TGTGCCAGCAGTTTATCGTCGGGTCGCGAGCAGTACTTC | CASSLSSGREQYF | TRBV27 | few | . | TRBJ2-7 | 13
TGCAGCTCGGGACAACCTCCCACAGATACGCAGTATTTT | CSSGQPPTDTQYF | TRBV29-1 | . | . | TRBJ2-3 | 13
TGCAGTGCTTCTCCGGGACAGGGAGTTACGGAGACCCAGTACTTC | CSASPGQGVTETQYF | TRBV20-1 | . | TRBD1 | TRBJ2-5 | 15
TGTGCCAGCAGTTTGACTACGCGGAATGAGCAGTTCTTC | CASSLTTRNEQFF | TRBV27 | . | . | TRBJ2-1 | 13
TGCAGCGTTGAAGATCTCCCGGGACAGGGGGCCACTGAAGCTTTCTTT | CSVEDLPGQGATEAFF | TRBV29-1 | few | TRBD1 | TRBJ1-1 | 16
TGTGCCAGCAGCTTGGTCTTAAGTCGGCAGGGTGATGGCTACACCTTC | CASSLVLSRQGDGYTF | TRBV5-6 | . | . | TRBJ1-2 | 16
TGCGCCAGCAGCCAAGAAGGAAGGGGTAGTCACGAGCAGTACTTC | CASSQEGRGSHEQYF | TRBV4-1 | . | . | TRBJ2-7 | 15
TGTGCCATCAGTGGGACAGCCTACAATGAGCAGTTCTTC | CAISGTAYNEQFF | TRBV10-3 | . | . | TRBJ2-1 | 13
TGTGCCAGCAGGACAGGGCCCGGTCAGCCCCAGCATTTT | CASRTGPGQPQHF | TRBV6-5 | few | TRBD1 | TRBJ1-5 | 13
TGCGCCAGCAGCTTGGGTCTCGGGACAGGGATTGAAGAGCAGTACTTC | CASSLGLGTGIEEQYF | TRBV5-1 | . | TRBD1 | TRBJ2-5 | 16
TGTGCCAGCTCTGGCCGATATAGAGAAGAGACCCAGTACTTC | CASSGRYREETQYF | TRBV6-1 | . | . | TRBJ2-5 | 14
TGCAGCGTTGCAGGGACAGGGGGCAAAGAGACCCAGTACTTC | CSVAGTGGKETQYF | TRBV29-1 | . | TRBD1 | TRBJ2-5 | 14
TGTGCCAGCAGTGAATCCCAACATATTGGCACTGAAGCTTTCTTT | CASSESQHIGTEAFF | TRBV25-1 | few | . | TRBJ1-1 | 15
TGTGCCAGCAGGCAGACAGGGGCAATCTACGAGCAGTACTTC | CASRQTGAIYEQYF | TRBV5-8 | . | TRBD1 | TRBJ2-7 | 14
TGTGCCAGTAGTCCAACCCGGGACAGAGACCCTCGGAGCTCCTACAATGAGCAGTTCTTC | CASSPTRDRDPRSSYNEQFF | TRBV19 | once | TRBD1 | TRBJ2-1 | 20
TGTGCCAGCACCCTCGGGACTAGCGGCTACAATGAGCAGTTCTTC | CASTLGTSGYNEQFF | TRBV7-2 | . | TRBD2 | TRBJ2-1 | 15
TGCGCCAGCAGCCCCACCGGGGTGTGGGAGACCCAGTACTTC | CASSPTGVWETQYF | TRBV4-1 | . | . | TRBJ2-5 | 14
TGTTCCAGCTCCGGGACGCCCGTTTGGTATGGCTACACCTTC | CSSSGTPVWYGYTF | TRBV10-3 | . | . | TRBJ1-2 | 14
TGTGCCAGCACCACCAGCCGAACAGGGGCCTTTTATAATTCACCCCTCCACTTT | CASTTSRTGAFYNSPLHF | TRBV14 | . | TRBD1 | TRBJ1-6 | 18